The 25 T cell receptor beta chains presented below share a single source sample, sequenced in a study of cytomegalovirus exposure and HLA in healthy donors (TCRdb year 2017). Library preparation employed the immunoSEQ multiplex PCR assay. A mixture of 60 forward primers for TCR Vbeta segments and 13 reverse primers for TCR Jbeta segments was used in the multiplex PCR. TCRdb limited this immuneACCESS table to in-frame rearrangements with V and J called. A share of clones is missing; checked studies link under half to unresolved V genes, and the rest is unexplained. The sample table records 120,000 or so clones; about 81% of these occur just once. The ten largest account for approximately 3% of the sample. The material sequenced was PBMCs. The receptors originated from a woman in her thirties or forties in good health and CMV-seropositive.

This clone appeared a single time. This rearrangement joins TRBV11-2 to TRBJ2-5, with D possibly being TRBD2 (6 bases). Germline-derived CDR1 and CDR2 are SGHAT and FQNNGV. CDR3 length equals 14 residues. The V and J ends lost 1 base and 5 bases respectively, with 11 bases between them. CDR3 nucleotides: TGTGCCAGCAGCTTAGTAGCGGAGAGGGAGACCCAGTACTTC. This translates into CASSLVAERETQYF.

V and J are TRBV29-1 and TRBJ1-1, with D maybe TRBD1 (6 bases). Between the trimmed V and J ends, which lost 6 bases and 0 bases, there was a span of 8 bases. Per germline, CDR1 SQVTM and CDR2 ANQGSEA. CDR3 length: 12 amino acids. DNA of the CDR3: TGCAGCGTGGGACACATGAACACTGAAGCTTTCTTT. It yields the protein CSVGHMNTEAFF.

The V call is TRBV7-8, the J call TRBJ2-3; 9 positions match TRBD2. Germline CDR1 and CDR2: SGHVS and FQNEAQ. The V segment lost 1 base and the J segment 5 bases; nucleotides outside the gene matches: 10. This CDR3 has 17 residues. The CDR3, as DNA: TGTGCCAGCAGCTTAGGTCCCGCGGGGGGGCCTAGAGATACGCAGTATTTT. It is translated as CASSLGPAGGPRDTQYF.

The chain employs TRBV19 and TRBJ1-5; tentatively, D is TRBD1 (6 bases). Trimming shortened V by 5 bases and J by 2 bases, and 13 bases separated the two germline ends. Germline lookup yields CDR1 LNHDA and CDR2 SQIVND (reference sequence). The CDR3 is 15 residues long. The CDR3 here is CASSSRGGGNQPQHF. For the CDR3, the DNA is TGTGCCAGTAGTTCCAGGGGCGGTGGCAATCAGCCCCAGCATTTT.

V and J are TRBV9 and TRBJ2-3; D is possibly TRBD2 (5 bases). Germline-derived CDR1 and CDR2 are SGDLS and YYNGEE. This CDR3 has 14 residues. Deletions cut 0 bases from V and 8 bases from J, with 13 bases between. CDR3 sequence: CASSVGGSEGTQYF. CDR3 nucleotide sequence: TGTGCCAGCAGCGTAGGTGGTAGCGAGGGTACGCAGTATTTT.

The chain links TRBV5-1 to TRBJ1-4; D is possibly TRBD1 (6 bases). Germline assignment: CDR1 SGHRS and CDR2 YFSETQ. With 0 bases removed from V and 6 bases from J, the gap between germline ends came to 21 bases. This CDR3 region has 18 residues. CDR3 nucleotides: TGCGCCAGCAGCTTGGCCGCAGCAGGGGAGGGGTCGGATGAAAAACTGTTTTTT. Amino acids: CASSLAAAGEGSDEKLFF.

This clone was seen a few times. The chain recombines TRBV19 with TRBJ1-4; 11 nucleotides match TRBD1. Trimming removed 5 bases from V and 7 bases from J; junction bases left unmatched: 3. This CDR3 comprises 14 residues. From germline, CDR1 is LNHDA and CDR2 SQIVND (reference sequence). The CDR3 bases are TGTGCCAGTAGTCCCGGGACAGGGGGTGAAAAACTGTTTTTT. Translation gives CASSPGTGGEKLFF.

The rearrangement uses TRBV10-3 and TRBJ1-4; the match to TRBD1 covers 7 bases. The CDR3 contains 16 residues. CDR1 is ENHRY and CDR2 is SYGVKD in the germline V gene. The ends lost 1 base at V and 3 bases at J; junction bases unmatched: 5. The CDR3 spells CAISELEGAPNEKLFF. For the CDR3, the DNA is TGTGCCATCAGTGAGTTGGAGGGGGCCCCTAATGAAAAACTGTTTTTT.

The chain links TRBV9 to TRBJ2-7; 8 positions match TRBD1. The germline gives CDR1 SGDLS, CDR2 YYNGEE. The trim removed 4 bases at V and 3 bases at J, leaving 9 bases unmatched. The CDR3 contains 15 residues. CDR3 loop: CASSLAQGAFYEQYF. CDR3 sequence (DNA): TGTGCCAGCAGCCTCGCGCAGGGGGCGTTCTACGAGCAGTACTTC. Variable domain in full (rest from reference TRBV9 and TRBJ2-7): DSGVTQTPKHLITATGQRVTLRCSPRSGDLSVYWYQQSLDQGLQFLIQYYNGEERAKGNILERFSAQQFPDLHSELNLSSLELGDSALYFCASSLAQGAFYEQYFGPGTRLTVT.

This clone showed up just a few times. This chain joins TRBV19 and TRBJ2-1, with TRBD2 matching 8 bases. This CDR3 comprises 15 residues. In germline, CDR1 is LNHDA, CDR2 SQIVND (reference sequence). The ends lost 3 bases at V and 6 bases at J; junction bases unmatched: 7. The CDR3 protein is CASSIGTSNFNEQFF. CDR3 DNA sequence: TGTGCCAGTAGTATCGGGACTAGTAATTTCAATGAGCAGTTCTTC.

This clone appeared a few times. The genes are TRBV2 and TRBJ2-3; D is uncertain. Germline V gene lookup returns CDR1 SNHLY and CDR2 FYNNEI. Trimming removed 3 bases at V and 4 bases at J, with 8 bases between. The CDR3 sequence is 13 residues long. DNA for the CDR3: TGTGCCAGCAGTGATGCGGTCGCAGATACGCAGTATTTT. Amino acids: CASSDAVADTQYF.

This chain uses TRBV7-8 with TRBJ2-2, with 11 nucleotides matching TRBD2. With V trimmed by 4 bases and J by 0 bases, 7 bases remained unmatched. Germline values: CDR1 SGHVS, CDR2 FQNEAQ. The CDR3 spans 18 residues. CDR3 in DNA: TGTGCCAGCAGCTACCGGACTAGCGGGCTTGCGAACACCGGGGAGCTGTTTTTT. Translation gives CASSYRTSGLANTGELFF.

V gene TRBV25-1 combines with J gene TRBJ2-7; TRBD1 might be the D (5 bases). V was shortened by 11 bases and J by 3 bases, with 11 bases between the two germline ends. Germline CDR1 MGHDK, CDR2 SYGVNS. The CDR3 is 11 residues long. CDR3 sequence (DNA): TGTGCCTCGACAGAGGACTACGAGCAGTACTTC. Protein sequence: CASTEDYEQYF.

A few counts support this clone. The gene calls are TRBV7-2 and TRBJ2-3; D remains ambiguous. V was cut by 2 bases and J by 1 base, with 7 bases left in between. Germline assignment: CDR1 SGHTA and CDR2 FQGNSA. This CDR3 has 14 residues. The CDR3 loop reads CASSLNAGTDTQYF. CDR3 in DNA: TGTGCCAGCAGCTTAAATGCGGGCACAGATACGCAGTATTTT.

J is TRBJ1-2 and V is TRBV9, with D tentatively TRBD1 (5 bases). Germline V CDR1 and CDR2: SGDLS, YYNGEE. The CDR3 totals 21 residues. Trimming took 1 base from V and 7 from J, leaving 35 bases between them. CDR3: CASSVTPGTQVSREKVCGYTF. In DNA form, the CDR3 reads TGTGCCAGCAGCGTAACGCCCGGGACTCAAGTATCTAGGGAGAAGGTATGTGGCTACACCTTC.

This CDR3 is CASSATNAGRGYTF. As DNA, the CDR3 is TGTGCCAGCAGCGCAACAAACGCAGGGCGCGGCTACACCTTC. The chain employs TRBV7-2 and TRBJ1-2, with TRBD1 as a possible D gene (5 bases). Deletions cut 5 bases from V and 8 bases from J, with 18 bases between. Germline CDR1 SGHTA, CDR2 FQGNSA. The CDR3 totals 14 residues.

The gene calls are TRBV11-2 and TRBJ1-1; 9 positions match TRBD1. This CDR3 spans 17 amino acids. Germline CDR1 and CDR2: SGHAT and FQNNGV. V dropped 1 base and J dropped 7; count of bases not matched to a gene: 13. The CDR3 region has the DNA TGTGCCAGCAGCTTAGGTCTACTAGGACAGGGGCCCTTTGAAGCTTTCTTT. This gives the protein CASSLGLLGQGPFEAFF.

V is TRBV7-2 and J is TRBJ1-5; a weak D match, TRBD1 (6 bases). The CDR3 extends over 17 amino acids. The V and J ends lost 1 base and 4 bases respectively, with 17 bases between them. Germline CDR1 is SGHTA and CDR2 is FQGNSA. The CDR3 sequence is CASSLVPQGLGNQPQHF. The CDR3 coding sequence is TGTGCCAGCAGCTTAGTACCCCAGGGGTTGGGAAATCAGCCCCAGCATTTT.

This rearrangement joins TRBV7-6 to TRBJ2-1, with TRBD2 identical over 15 bases. CDR3 length: 15 residues. V shed 8 bases and J 6 bases; nucleotides not matched to a gene: 5. CDR1 and CDR2 (germline): SGHVS, FNYEAQ. The CDR3 here is CASGGLAGGSNEQFF. The CDR3 DNA reads as TGTGCCAGCGGAGGACTAGCGGGAGGGTCCAATGAGCAGTTCTTC.

This clone has more than one count but fewer than ten. The rearrangement uses TRBV4-3 and TRBJ1-2, with D unresolved. CDR1 and CDR2 (germline): LGHNA, YSLEER. V was clipped by 3 bases and J by 4 bases, with 9 bases between them. CDR3 length: 13 amino acids. CDR3 amino acids: CASSQTGGYGYTF. CDR3 coding DNA: TGCGCCAGCAGCCAGACTGGAGGCTATGGCTACACCTTC.

The V call is TRBV5-4, the J call TRBJ2-7, with a possible D match to TRBD2 (5 bases). This CDR3 is built from 14 residues. Trimming shortened V by 4 bases and J by 3 bases, and 14 bases separated the two germline ends. CDR1 is SGHNT, CDR2 YYREEE, per germline (reference sequence). The CDR3 sequence is CASSPGLQNYEQYF. Written as DNA, the CDR3 is TGTGCCAGCAGCCCAGGACTGCAAAACTACGAGCAGTACTTC.

This clone was found a few times. The chain uses TRBV25-1 and TRBJ2-1; 10 nucleotides align to TRBD1. Germline CDR1 and CDR2: MGHDK and SYGVNS. This CDR3 is 15 amino acids long. J gave up 10 bases and V 5 bases, and 11 bases lay outside the gene matches. The CDR3 DNA sequence: TGTGCCAGCAGTAGTAGACAGGGGGCGTATTTCGAGCAGTTCTTC. Amino acid sequence: CASSSRQGAYFEQFF.

The J gene is TRBJ2-6, the V gene TRBV10-3; 7 bases are shared with TRBD1. V dropped 10 bases and J dropped 10; count of bases not matched to a gene: 19. The CDR3 runs to 16 residues. Germline V gives CDR1 ENHRY, CDR2 SYGVKD. In nucleotides, the CDR3 is TGTGCCACGTCGTCGGGGACAGACAACAGCCGGAACGTCCTGACTTTC. Its translation is CATSSGTDNSRNVLTF.

The V gene is TRBV30, the J gene TRBJ1-6, with 9 bases identical to TRBD1. Losses at the gene ends were 3 bases for V and 8 bases for J; bases not matched to a gene: 5. CDR1 is GTSNPN, CDR2 SVGIG, per germline (reference sequence). The CDR3 runs 14 residues. The CDR3 DNA sequence: TGTGCCTGGAGGGCTGACAGGGGGTATTCACCCCTCCACTTT. Translated: CAWRADRGYSPLHF.

The V and J genes are TRBV29-1 and TRBJ2-1, with unresolved D. From germline, CDR1 is SQVTM and CDR2 ANQGSEA. The germline V and J ends were trimmed by 8 bases and 8 bases, with 13 bases remaining between them. This CDR3 spans 11 amino acids. The CDR3 here is CSLSPGYEQFF. Here the CDR3 DNA reads TGCAGCCTCTCCCCAGGTTATGAGCAGTTCTTC.